This record covers a single T cell receptor (beta chain). The entry originates in a study of blood T cell repertoires in COVID-19. As processed by the authors: Reference gene primers were amplified, and this amplification served to estimate nucleated cell counts. The assay was immunoSEQ multiplex PCR, and TCRdb's table has in-frame clones only and misses some. V, J and clone size were drawn from that table, and D and trimming were deduced from the DNA. The top ten hold roughly 3.4% of the sample, which has roughly 160,000 clones, around 80% seen once. Germline CDR1 DFQATT, CDR2 SNEGSKA (reference sequence). With V trimmed by 3 bases and J by 4 bases, 3 bases remained unmatched. This CDR3 spans 14 amino acids. This study enrolled people aged about 18 to 95 from about two dozen US geographic areas. Recovered participants had two consecutive negative NP/OP PCR tests, healthcare professional clearance, or symptom resolution.

The rearrangement joins TRBV20-1 to TRBJ2-3, with 11 positions matching TRBD2. This TCR derives from a woman in her fifties or sixties who had recovered from COVID-19. Material: PBMCs or T cells enriched from blood (not recorded which). The DNA of the CDR3 is TGCAGTGCTAGTAGCGGGGGGGCTCCAGATACGCAGTATTTT. This encodes CSASSGGAPDTQYF.